The 32 T cell receptor beta chains in this list originate from one sample, sequenced in a study of response to subunit inactivated influenza vaccine. TCRdb recomputed calls from the RT-PCR reads with MiXCR, one row per CDR3 protein. The sample gives around 600,000 distinct CDR3 sequences, around 11% of which show up once; roughly 9.6% is in the top ten. These data also featured in a second study, about T cells expressing NK-cell markers. This second report adds: Making the TCR beta cDNA relied on 5'RACE template switching with UMIs.

Material: PBMCs from blood, obtained on the day of vaccination. These receptors were collected from a man in his fifties or sixties who received an inactivated influenza vaccine.

This clonotype was counted a few times. The chain is built from TRBV6-5 and TRBJ2-2; D is perhaps TRBD2 (6 bases). This CDR3 region has 16 residues. Trimming shortened V by 4 bases and J by 0 bases, and 12 bases separated the two germline ends. Germline V lookup: CDR1 MNHEY, CDR2 SVGAGI. CDR3 in amino acids: CASSFESGSNTGELFF. DNA for the CDR3: TGTGCCAGCAGTTTCGAAAGCGGGTCGAACACCGGGGAGCTGTTTTTT.

The chain uses TRBV20-1 and TRBJ2-5; TRBD2 matches 9 bases. Germline V CDR1 and CDR2: DFQATT, SNEGSKA (reference sequence). This CDR3 region has 14 residues. The J segment lost 5 bases and the V segment lost 5 bases, leaving 9 bases of the junction unmatched. CDR3: CSARSGRGLETQYF. The CDR3 bases are TGCAGTGCTCGTAGCGGGAGAGGCTTGGAGACCCAGTACTTC.

The chain carries TRBV4-1 and TRBJ1-2; no clear D gene. The V gene's germline CDR1 is MGHRA and CDR2 YSYEKL. Trimming took off 0 bases at V and 7 bases at J, with 15 bases between the two ends. The CDR3 is 15 residues long. The CDR3, as DNA: TGCGCCAGCAGCCAAGATCGCGGACCTAAGGTTGGCTACACCTTC. Its translation is CASSQDRGPKVGYTF.

This chain uses TRBV7-9 with TRBJ1-1, with D unclear. The CDR3 is made up of 12 amino acids. Germline V gene lookup returns CDR1 SEHNR and CDR2 FQNEAQ (reference sequence). Trimming took off 1 base at V and 7 bases at J, with 7 bases between the two ends. CDR3 amino acids: CASSLGLVEAFF. The CDR3 DNA reads TGTGCCAGCAGCTTAGGACTTGTTGAAGCTTTCTTT.

The chain links TRBV4-2 to TRBJ2-2, with a weak D call TRBD1 (6 bases). The V and J ends lost 0 bases and 7 bases respectively, with 12 bases between them. This CDR3 has 15 residues. Germline V gene sequence: CDR1 LGHNA, CDR2 YNFKEQ. The CDR3, as DNA: TGTGCCAGCAGCCAAGAAGTGCAGGGGTTCGGGGAGCTGTTTTTT. As protein: CASSQEVQGFGELFF.

The sample holds many counts of this clonotype. This chain joins TRBV5-1 and TRBJ1-5; the D gene is possibly TRBD1 (6 bases). V lost 0 bases, J lost 5 bases, and 9 bases lay in between. Germline values: CDR1 SGHRS, CDR2 YFSETQ. The CDR3 runs 14 residues. The CDR3 spells CASSLAGGYQPQHF. Written as DNA, the CDR3 is TGCGCCAGCAGCTTGGCCGGGGGCTATCAGCCCCAGCATTTT.

The chain has TRBV10-2 and TRBJ2-3; no reliable D call. The V gene lost 3 bases and the J gene lost 2 bases, with 9 bases spanning the gap. The germline V gene has CDR1 WSHSY and CDR2 SAAADI. The CDR3 extends over 14 amino acids. Here the CDR3 DNA reads TGCGCCAGCAGTGATCGGGTTCCCACAGATACGCAGTATTTT. Protein: CASSDRVPTDTQYF.

V usage is TRBV7-8 and J usage is TRBJ2-6, with a tentative D call TRBD1 (5 bases). From germline, CDR1 is SGHVS and CDR2 FQNEAQ. This CDR3 has 20 residues. With 4 bases removed from V and 0 bases from J, the gap between germline ends came to 22 bases. CDR3 residues: CASSSRIGSGPLSGANVLTF. For the CDR3, the DNA is TGTGCCAGCAGCTCAAGGATCGGTTCAGGGCCCCTCTCTGGGGCCAACGTCCTGACTTTC.

The V call is TRBV20-1, the J call TRBJ2-5; D unresolved. The CDR3 consists of 14 residues. Trimming removed 2 bases at V and 5 bases at J, with 15 bases between. The germline V gene has CDR1 DFQATT and CDR2 SNEGSKA (reference sequence). The CDR3 loop is CSARRGDPQETQYF. The CDR3 coding sequence is TGCAGTGCTAGAAGAGGAGACCCCCAGGAGACCCAGTACTTC.

A remark on this clonotype: This may stem from a read error, because a much larger clone lies one nucleotide away. This chain uses TRBV24-1 with TRBJ2-5, with D maybe TRBD2 (5 bases). The CDR3 sequence is 15 residues long. The germline CDR1 and CDR2 sequences are KGHDR and SFDVKD. CDR3 sequence: CATSGAEGIQETQDF. Here the CDR3 DNA reads TGTGCCACCAGTGGTGCCGAGGGAATCCAAGAGACCCAGGACTTC.

This clonotype was seen a few times. V is TRBV24-1 and J is TRBJ1-2, with D possibly being TRBD1 (5 bases). CDR1 KGHDR and CDR2 SFDVKD come from the germline V gene. V shed 5 bases and J shed 0 bases, with 12 bases lying between them. The CDR3 totals 15 residues. CDR3 DNA sequence: TGTGCCACCAGTGCGGGGGGAGAAGCTAACTATGGCTACACCTTC. Translated: CATSAGGEANYGYTF.

The rearrangement links TRBV6-2 or TRBV6-3 to TRBJ2-1; D is unresolved. From germline, CDR1 is MNHEY and CDR2 SVGEGT. V was shortened by 6 bases and J by 8 bases, with 14 bases between the two germline ends. The CDR3 sequence is 13 residues long. The DNA of the CDR3 is TGTGCCAGCAGCCCAAGGAGAGACGATGAGCAGTTCTTC. It is translated as CASSPRRDDEQFF.

The V and J genes are TRBV29-1 and TRBJ1-1; TRBD1 is a possible D gene (6 bases). Trimming shortened V by 6 bases and J by 5 bases, and 19 bases separated the two germline ends. This CDR3 is 14 amino acids long. CDR1 is SQVTM, CDR2 ANQGSEA, per germline. The CDR3 sequence is CSVSTGPGATEAFF. In DNA, the CDR3 is TGCAGCGTATCGACCGGGCCGGGGGCTACTGAAGCTTTCTTT.

Many counts were recorded for this clonotype. Mismatch with germline at one junction end may stem from a read error. V usage is TRBV7-2 and J usage is TRBJ2-1; D may be TRBD2 (5 bases). Per the germline V gene, CDR1 is SGHTA and CDR2 is FQGNSA. The CDR3 contains 15 residues. CDR3 amino acids: CASSLVGGSYNEQFF. CDR3 DNA: TGTGCCAGCAGTTTAGTCGGCGGGTCCTACAATGAGCAGTTCTTC.

The V and J genes are TRBV7-2 and TRBJ1-3; D is possibly TRBD1 (6 bases). The CDR3 extends over 16 amino acids. Germline-derived CDR1 and CDR2 are SGHTA and FQGNSA. V lost 5 bases and J 3 bases, leaving 17 bases between the germline ends. For the CDR3, the DNA is TGTGCCAGCAGCCAACAGGGACCCCGCGGTGGAAACACCATATATTTT. It specifies CASSQQGPRGGNTIYF. The full variable domain, with the rest looked up from reference TRBV7-2 and TRBJ1-3, is GAGVSQSPSNKVTEKGKDVELRCDPISGHTALYWYRQSLGQGLEFLIYFQGNSAPDKSGLPSDRFSAERTGGSVSTLTIQRTQQEDSAVYLCASSQQGPRGGNTIYFGEGSWLTVV.

The rearrangement uses TRBV15 and TRBJ2-3; the D call may be TRBD1 or TRBD2 (6 bases each). The CDR3 sequence is 15 residues long. Trimming shortened V by 7 bases and J by 1 base, and 15 bases separated the two germline ends. Germline CDR1 and CDR2: LNHNV and YYDKDF (reference sequence). CDR3 DNA sequence: TGTGCCACCACCACTTGGGGGGCCGGCACAGATACGCAGTATTTT. It specifies CATTTWGAGTDTQYF.

Many counts were recorded for this clonotype. This chain connects TRBV28 to TRBJ1-1; D is perhaps TRBD1 (5 bases). This CDR3 is 13 amino acids long. Germline CDR1 reads MDHEN; CDR2 reads SYDVKM. The ends were cut back, 6 bases at V and 2 bases at J, with 10 bases in the middle. For the CDR3, the DNA is TGTGCCAGCAGCAGACAGATTAACACTGAAGCTTTCTTT. Residues: CASSRQINTEAFF.

This clonotype was found many times. V usage is TRBV5-1 and J usage is TRBJ2-2, with D perhaps matching TRBD1 (6 bases). Trimming cost V 6 bases and J 6 bases, with 18 bases left between them. Germline V CDR1 and CDR2: SGHRS, YFSETQ. The CDR3 has 15 residues. In DNA, the CDR3 is TGCGCCAGCAACCACAGGGATGGAGGTCCCGGGGAGCTGTTTTTT. It codes for CASNHRDGGPGELFF. The whole variable domain, remainder taken from reference TRBV5-1 and TRBJ2-2, is KAGVTQTPRYLIKTRGQQVTLSCSPISGHRSVSWYQQTPGQGLQFLFEYFSETQRNKGNFPGRFSGRQFSNSRSEMNVSTLELGDSALYLCASNHRDGGPGELFFGEGSRLTVL.

The chain has TRBV7-9 and TRBJ2-3; D remains unclear. V was clipped by 5 bases and J by 3 bases, with 9 bases between them. Germline-derived CDR1 and CDR2 are SEHNR and FQNEAQ (reference sequence). The CDR3 runs to 13 residues. CDR3 loop: CASSEGKTDTQYF. The CDR3 nucleotides read TGTGCCAGCAGCGAAGGGAAGACAGATACGCAGTATTTT. The full variable domain, rest sourced from reference TRBV7-9 and TRBJ2-3, is DTGVSQNPRHKITKRGQNVTFRCDPISEHNRLYWYRQTLGQGPEFLTYFQNEAQLEKSRLLSDRFSAERPKGSFSTLEIQRTEQGDSAMYLCASSEGKTDTQYFGPGTRLTVL.

The V call is TRBV7-3, the J call TRBJ2-3; no firm D call. V was cut by 3 bases and J by 5 bases, with 9 bases left in between. Per germline, CDR1 SGHTA and CDR2 FQGTGA. The CDR3 spans 13 residues. This CDR3 is CASSFGWGDTQYF. CDR3 sequence (DNA): TGTGCCAGCAGCTTTGGTTGGGGAGATACGCAGTATTTT.

This clonotype was observed a handful of times. The rearrangement uses TRBV28 and TRBJ2-5, with D perhaps matching TRBD2 (6 bases). The germline V and J ends were trimmed by 3 bases and 5 bases, with 13 bases remaining between them. Germline CDR1 and CDR2: MDHEN and SYDVKM. The CDR3 is 14 amino acids. The DNA for the CDR3 is TGTGCCAGCAGTTTTCTCCGGGAGAGGGAGACCCAGTACTTC. Its translation is CASSFLRERETQYF.

J is TRBJ2-4 and V is TRBV15, with D unresolved. The CDR3 length is 17 residues. The ends were cut back, 1 base at V and 0 bases at J, with 13 bases in the middle. Germline CDR1 LNHNV, CDR2 YYDKDF (reference sequence). In nucleotides, the CDR3 is TGTGCCACCAGCAGAGGTAGTAGTCCCGTAGCCAAAAACATTCAGTACTTC. Amino acid sequence: CATSRGSSPVAKNIQYF.

The V and J genes are TRBV7-3 and TRBJ2-5; TRBD2 is a possible D gene (6 bases). V lost 5 bases and J 7 bases, leaving 11 bases between the germline ends. The CDR3 covers 12 residues. Germline V gene data show CDR1 as SGHTA and CDR2 as FQGTGA. In DNA form, the CDR3 reads TGTGCCAGCAGCCAACGGGGAGGGACCCAGTACTTC. This gives the protein CASSQRGGTQYF.

The V gene is TRBV20-1, the J gene TRBJ2-2; 8 bases match TRBD1. The CDR3 has 15 amino acids. Germline V gene data show CDR1 as DFQATT and CDR2 as SNEGSKA (reference sequence). V was pared by 1 base and J by 2 bases, with 3 bases of the junction left unmatched. Here the CDR3 reads CSARVGTGNTGELFF. The DNA of the CDR3 is TGCAGTGCTAGAGTCGGGACAGGTAACACCGGGGAGCTGTTTTTT.

This clonotype showed up just a few times. The chain has TRBV29-1 and TRBJ1-1; D remains ambiguous. The V and J ends lost 0 bases and 8 bases respectively, with 10 bases between them. The CDR3 sequence is 12 residues long. Looked up from germline, CDR1 is SQVTM and CDR2 is ANQGSEA. As DNA, the CDR3 is TGCAGCGTTGAAGATAGGGCAGTCGAAGCTTTCTTT. Protein sequence: CSVEDRAVEAFF.

This clonotype was recorded at least ten times. V gene TRBV24-1 combines with J gene TRBJ2-2, with a possible D match to TRBD2 (5 bases). The CDR3 runs 13 residues. V lost 4 bases and J 7 bases, leaving 9 bases between the germline ends. CDR1 and CDR2 from the germline V gene are KGHDR and SFDVKD. This chain's CDR3 is CATSERAVGELFF. Written as DNA, the CDR3 is TGTGCCACCAGTGAGAGGGCAGTCGGGGAGCTGTTTTTT.

This clonotype was counted between two and nine times. The chain links TRBV20-1 to TRBJ2-1; weak D call: TRBD1 (6 bases). V was pared by 6 bases and J by 6 bases, with 18 bases between. The CDR3 covers 14 residues. Germline V lookup: CDR1 DFQATT, CDR2 SNEGSKA (reference sequence). CDR3 nucleotide sequence: TGCAGTGCGTACAGGGTTCAGCCTCCCAATGAGCAGTTCTTC. Its translation is CSAYRVQPPNEQFF.

The V gene is TRBV20-1, the J gene TRBJ2-1, with TRBD2 matching over 7 bases. The CDR3 runs to 12 residues. The J segment lost 4 bases and the V segment lost 7 bases, leaving 4 bases of the junction unmatched. Germline V lookup: CDR1 DFQATT, CDR2 SNEGSKA (reference sequence). The CDR3 sequence: CSVSSGYNEQFF. The CDR3 DNA follows: TGCAGTGTGTCTAGCGGATACAATGAGCAGTTCTTC.

There are a few counts of this clonotype. The rearrangement links TRBV28 to TRBJ2-5; 7 bases map to TRBD2. Germline V gene data show CDR1 as MDHEN and CDR2 as SYDVKM. CDR3 length: 12 residues. The V gene end was trimmed by 7 bases and the J gene end by 7 bases; junction bases not matched to a gene: 6. CDR3 sequence reads: CASNQVAGTQYF. CDR3 DNA: TGTGCCAGCAACCAAGTAGCGGGGACCCAGTACTTC.

The CDR3 loop reads CAIRAGASETQYF. CDR3 sequence (DNA): TGTGCCATCAGGGCAGGGGCGAGCGAGACCCAGTACTTC. This chain joins TRBV10-3 and TRBJ2-5, with D possibly being TRBD1 (6 bases). The CDR3 covers 13 residues. Germline V CDR1 and CDR2: ENHRY, SYGVKD. V was trimmed by 6 bases and J by 5 bases, leaving 13 bases between them.

This clonotype turned up a few times. CDR3 amino acids: CASSGASGRPPEQFF. The CDR3 DNA reads as TGTGCCAGCAGCGGTGCTAGCGGGAGGCCCCCCGAGCAGTTCTTC. The chain joins TRBV9 to TRBJ2-1; TRBD2 aligns across 11 bases. CDR3 size: 15 residues. J was trimmed by 10 bases and V by 3 bases; bases with no gene match: 9. The germline V gene encodes CDR1 SGDLS and CDR2 YYNGEE.

The gene calls are TRBV14 and TRBJ2-6; no reliable D call. This CDR3 contains 17 residues. Germline V CDR1 and CDR2: SGHDN, FVKESK. Trimming pared 4 bases from V and 0 bases from J, leaving 13 bases between. The CDR3 DNA is TGTGCCAGCAGCCCCTTGTTGGGGTTCTCTGGGGCCAACGTCCTGACTTTC. The encoded protein is CASSPLLGFSGANVLTF.